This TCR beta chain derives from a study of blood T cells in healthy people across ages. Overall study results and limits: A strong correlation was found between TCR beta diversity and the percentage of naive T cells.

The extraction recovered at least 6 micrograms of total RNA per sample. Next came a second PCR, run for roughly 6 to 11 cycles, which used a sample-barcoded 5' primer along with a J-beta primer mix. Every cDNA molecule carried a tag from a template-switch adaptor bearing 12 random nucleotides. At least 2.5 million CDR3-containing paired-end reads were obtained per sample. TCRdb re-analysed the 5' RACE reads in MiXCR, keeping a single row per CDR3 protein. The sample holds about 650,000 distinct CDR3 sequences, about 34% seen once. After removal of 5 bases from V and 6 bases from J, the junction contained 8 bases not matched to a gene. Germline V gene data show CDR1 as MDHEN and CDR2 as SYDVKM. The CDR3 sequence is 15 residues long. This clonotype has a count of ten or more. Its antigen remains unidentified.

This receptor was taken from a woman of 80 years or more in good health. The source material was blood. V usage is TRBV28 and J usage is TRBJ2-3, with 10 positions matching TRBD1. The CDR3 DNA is TGTGCCAGCAGTACTGCGGGACAGGGGAAGGATACGCAGTATTTT. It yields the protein CASSTAGQGKDTQYF.